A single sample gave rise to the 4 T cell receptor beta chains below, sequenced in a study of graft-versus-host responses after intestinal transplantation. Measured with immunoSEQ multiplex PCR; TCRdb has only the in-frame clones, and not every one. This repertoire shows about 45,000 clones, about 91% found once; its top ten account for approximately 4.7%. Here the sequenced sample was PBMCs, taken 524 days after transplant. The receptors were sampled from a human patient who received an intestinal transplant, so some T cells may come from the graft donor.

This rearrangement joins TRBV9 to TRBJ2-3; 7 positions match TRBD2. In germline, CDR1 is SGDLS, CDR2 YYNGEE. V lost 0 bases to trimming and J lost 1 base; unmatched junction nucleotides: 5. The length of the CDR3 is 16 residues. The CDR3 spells CASSVGVGGGTDTQYF. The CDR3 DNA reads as TGTGCCAGCAGCGTAGGGGTGGGAGGGGGCACAGATACGCAGTATTTT.

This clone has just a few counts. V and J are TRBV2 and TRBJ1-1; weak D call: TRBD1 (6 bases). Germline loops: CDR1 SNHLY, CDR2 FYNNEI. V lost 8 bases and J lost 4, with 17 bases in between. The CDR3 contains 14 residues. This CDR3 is CASGSRGGVTEAFF. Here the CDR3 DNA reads TGTGCCAGCGGATCCAGGGGTGGGGTCACTGAAGCTTTCTTT.

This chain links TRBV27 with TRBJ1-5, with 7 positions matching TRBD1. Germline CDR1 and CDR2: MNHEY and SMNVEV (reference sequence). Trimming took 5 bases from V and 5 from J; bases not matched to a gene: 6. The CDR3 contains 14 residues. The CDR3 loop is CASSVQGIHQPQHF. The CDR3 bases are TGTGCCAGCAGTGTACAGGGGATTCATCAGCCCCAGCATTTT.

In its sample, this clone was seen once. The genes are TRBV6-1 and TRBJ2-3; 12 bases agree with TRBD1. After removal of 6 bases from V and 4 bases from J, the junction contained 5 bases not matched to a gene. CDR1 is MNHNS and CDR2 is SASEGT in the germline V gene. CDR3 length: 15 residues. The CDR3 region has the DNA TGTGCCAGCAGCCTTTGGGACAGGGGGCCAGATACGCAGTATTTT. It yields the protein CASSLWDRGPDTQYF.